Listed below are T cell receptor beta chains from one sample, sequenced in a study of cytomegalovirus exposure and HLA in healthy donors. Libraries were prepared by immunoSEQ multiplex PCR; TCRdb keeps only in-frame clonotypes and omits some of them. The sample includes 110,000 to 150,000 clones, over 60% of them seen just once. The sequenced material came from PBMCs. Receptors were obtained from a male donor in good health and CMV-seropositive. Both conserved end residues are part of each CDR3.

V gene: TRBV18; CDR3 protein: CASSQSGLVIDEQFF
V gene: TRBV5-1; CDR3 protein: CASSLGLATSADTQYF
V gene: TRBV2; CDR3 protein: CASSGLAGDEQYF
V gene: TRBV2; CDR3 protein: CASSEGGAGVGTEQYF
V gene: TRBV9; CDR3 protein: CASSDPLAGGRGTGELFF
V gene: TRBV7-6; CDR3 protein: CASSAQADRGRIPNEKLFF
V gene: TRBV27; CDR3 protein: CASSLRGTNQPQHF
V gene: TRBV15; CDR3 protein: CATSREGAGEAFF
V gene: TRBV21-1; CDR3 protein: CASSKAGTSGSPGMQGNEQFF
V gene: TRBV13; CDR3 protein: CASSLGRGTLKRGQYF
V gene: TRBV5-8; CDR3 protein: CASSLEGKTGELFF
V gene: TRBV1; CDR3 protein: CTSSQDQTRYFYNEQFF
V gene: TRBV28; CDR3 protein: CASSFTSGSVDEQFF
V gene: TRBV5-6; CDR3 protein: CASSLATGGGQPQHF
V gene: TRBV2; CDR3 protein: CASTEPSASDPYEQYF
V gene: TRBV11-2; CDR3 protein: CASSLDPVSSEQYF
V gene: TRBV4-3; CDR3 protein: CASSQEAAAGELFF
V gene: TRBV7-3; CDR3 protein: CASSLGGFPYEQYF
V gene: TRBV6-5; CDR3 protein: CASGTAYGYTF
V gene: TRBV5-1; CDR3 protein: CASRGQGRTFF
V gene: TRBV7-8; CDR3 protein: CASSLAPAGTGELFF
V gene: TRBV15; CDR3 protein: CATSKQGADGYTF
V gene: TRBV6-6; CDR3 protein: CASSYGRQGAQYF
V gene: TRBV7-9; CDR3 protein: CASSARVGLQETQYF
V gene: TRBV5-1; CDR3 protein: CASSFKLAGLQETQYF
V gene: TRBV19; CDR3 protein: CASSMRPINEKLFF
V gene: TRBV28; CDR3 protein: CASSFRGEYYEQYF
V gene: TRBV7-3; CDR3 protein: CASRKTSGSGDTQYF
V gene: TRBV19; CDR3 protein: CASSQTGLTYYNEQFF
V gene: TRBV6-5; CDR3 protein: CASYSGYEQFF
V gene: TRBV2; CDR3 protein: CASSSIAGNEETQYF
V gene: TRBV6-1; CDR3 protein: CASRGGGNQPQHF
V gene: TRBV13; CDR3 protein: CASSSGLSYEQYF
V gene: TRBV7-2; CDR3 protein: CASRTEVNTEAFF
V gene: TRBV25-1; CDR3 protein: CASSEGTSGGKDTQYF
V gene: TRBV6-1; CDR3 protein: CASSEDFMASPLHF
V gene: TRBV9; CDR3 protein: CASSVEGRVNSPLHF
V gene: TRBV9; CDR3 protein: CASSVQQGDEQFF
V gene: TRBV27; CDR3 protein: CASADRPTDTQYF
V gene: TRBV9; CDR3 protein: CASSPEGDSRSPLHF
V gene: TRBV12-5; CDR3 protein: CASGLVIPRLNQPQHF
V gene: TRBV5-6; CDR3 protein: CASSLVMGPAAFF
V gene: TRBV10-3; CDR3 protein: CAISELIAGGLSYNEQFF
V gene: TRBV4-1; CDR3 protein: CASSQGQAPYEQYF
V gene: TRBV9; CDR3 protein: CASSVPRSSTDTQYF
V gene: TRBV28; CDR3 protein: CASRTPQGAKQFF
V gene: TRBV16; CDR3 protein: CASSHEGDEQFF
V gene: TRBV9; CDR3 protein: CASSADRGGGADTQYF
V gene: TRBV6-1; CDR3 protein: CASSEVAGTAPDTQYF
V gene: TRBV7-9; CDR3 protein: CASSLGETGGGYEQFF
V gene: TRBV13; CDR3 protein: CASSPREEINTGELFF
V gene: TRBV2; CDR3 protein: CASSENGDTSYEQYF